The 3 T cell receptor beta chains listed next were all sequenced from one sample in a study of cytomegalovirus exposure and HLA in healthy donors. With 60 Vbeta and 13 Jbeta primers, the PCR was carried out. Profiling relied on immunoSEQ multiplex PCR, and the TCRdb table lists in-frame clones only, not all of them. Found here are under 200,000 clones, 65% to 85% of them singletons; the top ten hold roughly 6.2%. Input material: PBMCs. These receptors all stem from a male donor in good health and CMV-seropositive.

Here the CDR3 reads CASSGRGLAVVTGELFF. CDR3 coding DNA: TGTGCCAGCAGCGGAAGAGGACTAGCGGTCGTCACCGGGGAGCTGTTTTTT. The rearrangement joins TRBV9 to TRBJ2-2, with 10 bases matching TRBD2. The CDR3 sequence is 17 residues long. Germline assignment: CDR1 SGDLS and CDR2 YYNGEE. The junction had 9 bases not matched to a gene; V was cut back by 3 bases and J by 4 bases.

The chain links TRBV18 to TRBJ1-1; a weak D match, TRBD1 (5 bases). Between the trimmed V and J ends, which lost 3 bases and 7 bases, there was a span of 9 bases. Germline loops: CDR1 KGHSH, CDR2 LQKENI. This CDR3 has 12 residues. CDR3 in DNA: TGTGCCAGCTCACCCTCCCAGGGTGAAGCTTTCTTT. Translated: CASSPSQGEAFF.

This CDR3 reads CASSYLAGSSYNEQFF. The CDR3 coding sequence is TGTGCCAGTAGTTACCTAGCGGGTAGCTCCTACAATGAGCAGTTCTTC. The chain has TRBV19 and TRBJ2-1; 8 bases map to TRBD2. CDR1 is LNHDA and CDR2 is SQIVND in the germline V gene (reference sequence). Losses at the gene ends were 5 bases for V and 0 bases for J; bases not matched to a gene: 6. CDR3 length: 16 residues.